Presented here are 8 T cell receptor beta chains from one specimen sequenced in a study of T cell changes during pregnancy in multiple sclerosis. This table comes from immunoSEQ multiplex PCR, and its TCRdb copy is limited to in-frame clones, with some not included. The sample yields about 93,000 clones, around 92% seen once. Here the sequenced sample was peripheral blood, taken after pregnancy. The receptors here all came from a female donor with multiple sclerosis, enrolled in a pregnancy study.

CDR3 nucleotides: TGTGCCAGCTCAACCGGGACAGGGGGAAGTGTCGGTAATTCACCCCTCCACTTT. Encoded protein: CASSTGTGGSVGNSPLHF. The J gene is TRBJ1-6, the V gene TRBV18; 11 bases map to TRBD1. Germline CDR1 and CDR2: KGHSH and LQKENI. Trimming removed 5 bases from V and 6 bases from J; junction bases left unmatched: 12. This CDR3 has 18 amino acids.

V is TRBV7-6 and J is TRBJ1-1; the D is unclear. The germline gives CDR1 SGHVS, CDR2 FNYEAQ. CDR3 size: 13 residues. V gave up 5 bases and J gave up 0 bases, with 7 bases separating them. The CDR3 DNA reads as TGTGCCAGCAGCCCACTAATGAACACTGAAGCTTTCTTT. Translating it yields CASSPLMNTEAFF.

This chain connects TRBV14 to TRBJ2-5, with 7 bases that match TRBD1. Trimming took 1 base from V and 4 from J; bases not matched to a gene: 6. The CDR3 has 15 amino acids. Germline loops: CDR1 SGHDN, CDR2 FVKESK. CDR3 in amino acids: CASSQGLGGVETQYF. The CDR3 DNA reads as TGTGCCAGCAGCCAAGGTCTAGGGGGCGTAGAGACCCAGTACTTC.

The DNA for the CDR3 is TGTGCCAGCAGCCTAATTTTACAGGGCCCTCGGTTATACGAGCAGTACTTC. Amino acid sequence: CASSLILQGPRLYEQYF. This chain connects TRBV7-6 to TRBJ2-7, with D tentatively TRBD1 (6 bases). This CDR3 contains 17 residues. Trimming stripped 5 bases from V and 4 bases from J, with 24 bases between. From germline, CDR1 is SGHVS and CDR2 FNYEAQ.

The chain recombines TRBV14 with TRBJ2-5, with 7 bases fitting TRBD1. Losses at the gene ends were 1 base for V and 14 bases for J; bases not matched to a gene: 16. In germline, CDR1 is SGHDN, CDR2 FVKESK. There are 15 residues in the CDR3. Here the CDR3 reads CASSQGPRRGGDSYF. CDR3 bases: TGTGCCAGCAGCCAAGGCCCGCGGAGAGGGGGCGATTCCTACTTC.

The chain couples TRBV2 to TRBJ2-7, with TRBD1 matching 11 bases. V shed 11 bases, J shed 7 bases, and the junction held 13 bases outside the gene matches. Germline CDR1 is SNHLY and CDR2 is FYNNEI. This CDR3 region has 14 residues. The CDR3 reads CAAPPGQGVVEQYF. The DNA for the CDR3 is TGTGCCGCACCACCGGGACAGGGGGTCGTGGAGCAGTACTTC.

The rearrangement uses TRBV9 and TRBJ2-7; 8 positions match TRBD1. CDR1 and CDR2 from the germline V gene are SGDLS and YYNGEE. The CDR3 totals 15 residues. With V trimmed by 3 bases and J by 3 bases, 8 bases remained unmatched. The CDR3: CASSADGTGYYEQYF. CDR3 nucleotides: TGTGCCAGCAGCGCGGACGGGACAGGCTACTACGAGCAGTACTTC.

The V call is TRBV11-2, the J call TRBJ2-1; TRBD2 aligns across 7 bases. J gave up 0 bases and V 2 bases, and 4 bases lay outside the gene matches. There are 16 residues in the CDR3. CDR1 is SGHAT, CDR2 FQNNGV, per germline. CDR3 in amino acids: CASSLTGGSSYNEQFF. CDR3 nucleotide sequence: TGTGCCAGCAGCTTAACTGGCGGGAGCTCCTACAATGAGCAGTTCTTC.